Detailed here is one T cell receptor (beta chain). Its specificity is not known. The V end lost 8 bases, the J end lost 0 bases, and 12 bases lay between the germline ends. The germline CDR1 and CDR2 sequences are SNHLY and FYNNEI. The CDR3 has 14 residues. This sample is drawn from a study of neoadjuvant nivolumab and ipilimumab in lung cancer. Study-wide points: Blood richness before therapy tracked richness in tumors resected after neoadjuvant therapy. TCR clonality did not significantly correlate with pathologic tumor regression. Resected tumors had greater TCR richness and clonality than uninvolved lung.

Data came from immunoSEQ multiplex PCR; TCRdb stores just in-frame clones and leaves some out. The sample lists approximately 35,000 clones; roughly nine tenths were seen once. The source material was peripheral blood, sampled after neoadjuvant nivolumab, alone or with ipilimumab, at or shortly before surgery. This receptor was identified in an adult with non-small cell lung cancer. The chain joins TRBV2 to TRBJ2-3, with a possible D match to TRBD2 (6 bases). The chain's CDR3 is CASGTSGSTDTQYF. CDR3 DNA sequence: TGTGCCAGCGGGACCAGCGGGAGCACAGATACGCAGTATTTT.